A selection of T cell receptor beta chains follows, all from one sample in a study of blood T cell repertoires in COVID-19. Clones were sequenced by immunoSEQ multiplex PCR, and TCRdb holds only the in-frame ones, with some missing. The sample carries 110,000 to 150,000 clones, approximately 84% recorded once. Sequencing used peripheral blood. Receptors originate from an elderly woman in a cohort sampled during active or convalescent COVID-19. The CDR3 runs from the conserved cysteine through the conserved F or W. Each record gives: D gene, V gene, clone size, J gene, CDR3 length, CDR3 DNA, CDR3 protein. A D gene is named only where the DNA matches it firmly. Not every row has a clone size; where given, it reads once, few, many or a size class.

>NA|TRBV9|NA|TRBJ2-5|15
TGTGCCAGCAGCGGATATAGCGGTCCTACGGAGACCCAGTACTTC
CASSGYSGPTETQYF
>TRBD2|TRBV5-8|NA|TRBJ2-3|14
TGTGCCAGCAGCCTAGCGGGGGGCGTGGATACGCAGTATTTT
CASSLAGGVDTQYF
>NA|TRBV9|NA|TRBJ2-5|14
TGTGCCAGCAGCGAAAGGGGCATCTGGGAGACCCAGTACTTC
CASSERGIWETQYF
>NA|TRBV7-2|NA|TRBJ1-4|15
TGTGCCAGCAGTCCAACAGGTGTAATCTCTGAAAAACTGTTTTTT
CASSPTGVISEKLFF
>NA|TRBV7-2|NA|TRBJ2-3|14
TGTGCCAGCAGCCGCTTGCGGGGCACAGATACGCAGTATTTT
CASSRLRGTDTQYF
>TRBD2|TRBV5-1|NA|TRBJ2-5|15
TGCGCCAGCACCAATCTAGCGGGGATACAAGAGACCCAGTACTTC
CASTNLAGIQETQYF
>NA|TRBV7-9|NA|TRBJ1-2|13
TGTGCCAGCAGACTGGACAGACTCTATGGCTACACCTTC
CASRLDRLYGYTF
>NA|TRBV15|NA|TRBJ2-3|15
TGTGCCACCAGCAGAGACATAGGAGGCACAGATACGCAGTATTTT
CATSRDIGGTDTQYF
>TRBD2|TRBV28|NA|TRBJ2-1|16
TGTGCCAGCAGTTCTACTAGCGGGGGGGCCCTGAGTGAGCAGTTCTTC
CASSSTSGGALSEQFF
>NA|TRBV28|NA|TRBJ1-3|14
TGTGCCAGCAGTCCATTGGACCGGGGGAACACCATATATTTT
CASSPLDRGNTIYF
>NA|TRBV28|NA|TRBJ1-5|15
TGTGCCAGCACCCTGGGGGGGGCAGCCGTTCAGCCCCAGCATTTT
CASTLGGAAVQPQHF
>NA|TRBV18|NA|TRBJ2-7|14
TGTGCCAGCTCACCAACGACAGATGTCTACGAGCAGTACTTC
CASSPTTDVYEQYF
>NA|TRBV19|NA|TRBJ2-1|14
TGTGCCAGTAGTATTATGCGAGGAGACAATGAGCAGTTCTTC
CASSIMRGDNEQFF
>TRBD1|TRBV2|NA|TRBJ1-5|15
TGTGCCAGCAAGGACAGGGGACATTTCAATCAGCCCCAGCATTTT
CASKDRGHFNQPQHF
>TRBD1|TRBV3-1/TRBV3-2|few|TRBJ2-5|12
TGTGCCAGCAGTTGGGACAGCGAGACCCAGTACTTC
CASSWDSETQYF